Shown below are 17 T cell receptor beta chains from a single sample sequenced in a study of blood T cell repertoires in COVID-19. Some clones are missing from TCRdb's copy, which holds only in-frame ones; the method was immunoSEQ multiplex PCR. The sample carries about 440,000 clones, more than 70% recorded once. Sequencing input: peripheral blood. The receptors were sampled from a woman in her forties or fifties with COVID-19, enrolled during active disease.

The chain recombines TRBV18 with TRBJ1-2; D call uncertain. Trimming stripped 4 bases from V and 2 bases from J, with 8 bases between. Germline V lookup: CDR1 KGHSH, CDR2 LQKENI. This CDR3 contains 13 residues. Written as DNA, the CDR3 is TGTGCCAGCTCACAGCAGGAAAACTATGGCTACACCTTC. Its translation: CASSQQENYGYTF.

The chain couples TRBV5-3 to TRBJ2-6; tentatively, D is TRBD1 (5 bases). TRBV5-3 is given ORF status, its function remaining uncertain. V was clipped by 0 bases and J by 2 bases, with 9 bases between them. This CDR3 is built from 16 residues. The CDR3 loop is CARSLAQVAGANVLTF. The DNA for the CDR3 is TGTGCCAGAAGCTTGGCACAGGTCGCTGGGGCCAACGTCCTGACTTTC.

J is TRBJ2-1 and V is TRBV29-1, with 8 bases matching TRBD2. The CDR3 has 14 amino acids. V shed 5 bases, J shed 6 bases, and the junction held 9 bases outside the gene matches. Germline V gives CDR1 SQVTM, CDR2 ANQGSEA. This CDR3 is CSVPTTSEGNEQFF. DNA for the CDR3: TGCAGCGTTCCGACGACTAGCGAGGGCAATGAGCAGTTCTTC.

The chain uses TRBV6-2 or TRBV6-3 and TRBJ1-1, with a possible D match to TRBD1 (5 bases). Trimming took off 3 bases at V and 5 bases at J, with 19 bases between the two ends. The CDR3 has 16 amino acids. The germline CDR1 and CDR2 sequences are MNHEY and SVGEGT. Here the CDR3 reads CASSYKGAAMETEAFF. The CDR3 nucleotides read TGTGCCAGCAGTTATAAAGGGGCCGCAATGGAAACTGAAGCTTTCTTT.

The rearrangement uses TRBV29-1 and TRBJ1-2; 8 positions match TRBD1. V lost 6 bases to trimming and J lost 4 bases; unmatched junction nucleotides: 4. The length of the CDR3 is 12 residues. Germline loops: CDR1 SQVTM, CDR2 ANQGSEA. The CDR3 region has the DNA TGCAGCGTCGTGGGACAGGCCTATGGCTACACCTTC. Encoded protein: CSVVGQAYGYTF.

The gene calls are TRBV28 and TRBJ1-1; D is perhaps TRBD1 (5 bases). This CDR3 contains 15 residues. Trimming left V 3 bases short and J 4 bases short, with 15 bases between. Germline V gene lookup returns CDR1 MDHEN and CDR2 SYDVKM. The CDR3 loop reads CASSFSGGGGTEAFF. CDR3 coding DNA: TGTGCCAGCAGTTTTTCAGGCGGGGGGGGCACTGAAGCTTTCTTT. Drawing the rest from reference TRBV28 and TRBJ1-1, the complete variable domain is DVKVTQSSRYLVKRTGEKVFLECVQDMDHENMFWYRQDPGLGLRLIYFSYDVKMKEKGDIPEGYSVSREKKERFSLILESASTNQTSMYLCASSFSGGGGTEAFFGQGTRLTVV.

The DNA for the CDR3 is TGTGCCAGCAGTCCCCTGACGATAGGGGCGGCCAATCAGCCCCAGCATTTT. This encodes CASSPLTIGAANQPQHF. The V and J genes are TRBV6-6 and TRBJ1-5, with D maybe TRBD1 (5 bases). The germline gives CDR1 MNHNY, CDR2 SVGAGI (reference sequence). The CDR3 is made up of 17 amino acids. The ends were cut back, 5 bases at V and 3 bases at J, with 20 bases in the middle.

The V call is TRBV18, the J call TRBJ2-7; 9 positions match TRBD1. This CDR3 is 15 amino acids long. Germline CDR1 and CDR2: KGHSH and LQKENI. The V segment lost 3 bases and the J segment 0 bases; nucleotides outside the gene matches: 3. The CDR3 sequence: CASSPGTGNSYEQYF. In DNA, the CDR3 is TGTGCCAGCTCACCCGGGACAGGGAACTCCTACGAGCAGTACTTC.

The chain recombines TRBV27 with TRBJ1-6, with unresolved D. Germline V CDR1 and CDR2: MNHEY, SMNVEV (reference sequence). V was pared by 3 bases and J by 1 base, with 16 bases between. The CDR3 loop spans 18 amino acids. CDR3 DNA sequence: TGTGCCAGCAGTTTTAGTAATGGAGAGGGATCCTATAATTCACCCCTCCACTTT. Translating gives CASSFSNGEGSYNSPLHF.

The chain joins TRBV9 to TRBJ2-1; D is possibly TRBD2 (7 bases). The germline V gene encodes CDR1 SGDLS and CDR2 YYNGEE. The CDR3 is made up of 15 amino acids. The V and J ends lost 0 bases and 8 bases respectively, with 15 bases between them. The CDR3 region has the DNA TGTGCCAGCAGCGTAGGGTCGGGGGGCCATTATGAGCAGTTCTTC. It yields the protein CASSVGSGGHYEQFF.

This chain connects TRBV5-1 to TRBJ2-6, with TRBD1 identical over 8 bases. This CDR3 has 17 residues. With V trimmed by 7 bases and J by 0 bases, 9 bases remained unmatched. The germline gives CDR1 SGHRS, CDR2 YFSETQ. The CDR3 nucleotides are TGCGCCAGCGGAACCGGACAGGGACTCTCTGGGGCCAACGTCCTGACTTTC. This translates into CASGTGQGLSGANVLTF.

DNA of the CDR3: TGTGCCAGCTCACCAGAGGGATCGCAGCCCCAGCATTTT. It translates to CASSPEGSQPQHF. The chain joins TRBV18 to TRBJ1-5; D gene unclear. Trimming cost V 2 bases and J 7 bases, with 9 bases left between them. The V gene's germline CDR1 is KGHSH and CDR2 LQKENI. This CDR3 contains 13 residues. Using reference TRBV18 and TRBJ1-5 for the parts outside the CDR3, the full variable domain is NAGVMQNPRHLVRRRGQEARLRCSPMKGHSHVYWYRQLPEEGLKFMVYLQKENIIDESGMPKERFSAEFPKEGPSILRIQQVVRGDSAAYFCASSPEGSQPQHFGDGTRLSIL.

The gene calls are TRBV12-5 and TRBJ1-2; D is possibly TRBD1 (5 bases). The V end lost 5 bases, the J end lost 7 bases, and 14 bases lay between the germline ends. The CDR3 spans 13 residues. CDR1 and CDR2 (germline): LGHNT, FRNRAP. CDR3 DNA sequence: TGTGCTAGTGGTCTCAGGGTTTACGCTGGCTACACCTTC. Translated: CASGLRVYAGYTF.

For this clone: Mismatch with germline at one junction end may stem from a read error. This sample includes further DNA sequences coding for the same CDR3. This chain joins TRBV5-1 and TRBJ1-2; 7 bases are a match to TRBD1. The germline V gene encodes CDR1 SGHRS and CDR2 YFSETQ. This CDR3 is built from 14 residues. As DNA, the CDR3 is TGCGCCAGCAGCTTGGGTGGGACAGTCTATGGTTACACCTTC. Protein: CASSLGGTVYGYTF.

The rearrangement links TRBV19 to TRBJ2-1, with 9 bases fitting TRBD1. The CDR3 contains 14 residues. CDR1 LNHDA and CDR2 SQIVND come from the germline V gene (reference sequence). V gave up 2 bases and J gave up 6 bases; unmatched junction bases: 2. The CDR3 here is CASSIRQGGNEQFF. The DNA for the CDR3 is TGTGCCAGTAGTATACGACAGGGGGGCAATGAGCAGTTCTTC.

The CDR3 DNA sequence: TGTGCCAGCAGCTTACAAGCGGGGTTGGATGAGCAGTTCTTC. As protein: CASSLQAGLDEQFF. The chain has TRBV11-2 and TRBJ2-1, with 7 bases identical to TRBD2. J gave up 8 bases and V 2 bases, and 6 bases lay outside the gene matches. Germline values: CDR1 SGHAT, CDR2 FQNNGV. The length of the CDR3 is 14 residues.

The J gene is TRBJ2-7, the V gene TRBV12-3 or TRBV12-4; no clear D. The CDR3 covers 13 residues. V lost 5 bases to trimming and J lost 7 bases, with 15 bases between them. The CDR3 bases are TGTGCCAGCAGTCCCGGCGGCCTTGGGGAGCAGTACTTC. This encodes CASSPGGLGEQYF.